The 4 T cell receptor beta chains given below trace back to one sample, sequenced in a study of shared T cell receptors in the human thymus. Libraries were prepared by immunoSEQ multiplex PCR; TCRdb keeps only in-frame clonotypes and omits some of them. The sample contains roughly 500,000 clones, about four fifths of which appear only once. The data also belong to a second study, concerning human thymus T cells.

Sequencing was done on a sample of thymocytes. These receptors were collected from a boy under two years old with a congenital heart defect.

This clone showed up just a few times. This sequence joins TRBV7-6 and TRBJ2-5; TRBD2 might be the D (6 bases). V was cut by 4 bases and J by 5 bases, with 8 bases left in between. This CDR3 is 12 amino acids long. Germline V gene lookup returns CDR1 SGHVS and CDR2 FNYEAQ. Here the CDR3 reads CASSSDYETQYF. The CDR3 DNA reads TGTGCCAGCAGCTCGGACTACGAGACCCAGTACTTC.

To note about this clone: Other DNA sequences in this sample translate to the same CDR3. This rearrangement joins TRBV5-6 to TRBJ2-3; no reliable D call. The ends were cut back, 0 bases at V and 2 bases at J, with 7 bases in the middle. CDR1 is SGHDT, CDR2 YYEEEE, per germline. The CDR3 has 14 amino acids. The CDR3 nucleotides are TGTGCCAGCAGCTTGGACTTAAACACAGATACGCAGTATTTT. This translates into CASSLDLNTDTQYF.

The rearrangement links TRBV5-4 to TRBJ2-5, with D possibly being TRBD2 (7 bases). This CDR3 comprises 19 residues. Germline V gene data show CDR1 as SGHNT and CDR2 as YYREEE (reference sequence). V lost 4 bases, J lost 2 bases, and 27 bases lay in between. The DNA for the CDR3 is TGTGCCAGCAGCCGGGGGGACCGAAAGGGGGGAAGGGGTCAAGAGACCCAGTACTTC. Translated, it gives CASSRGDRKGGRGQETQYF.

A few counts support this clone. The J gene is TRBJ2-5, the V gene TRBV5-1; perhaps TRBD1 as D (6 bases). CDR1 and CDR2 (germline): SGHRS, YFSETQ. This CDR3 is 13 amino acids long. V was pared by 4 bases and J by 3 bases, with 10 bases between. CDR3 nucleotide sequence: TGCGCCAGCAGCCCGACAGGAGAAGAGACCCAGTACTTC. Its protein is CASSPTGEETQYF.